Shown below are 23 T cell receptor beta chains from a single sample sequenced in a study of T cells in Graves' hyperthyroidism and ophthalmopathy (dated by TCRdb to between 2017 and 2020). The library was generated by multiplex PCR. The sequencing machine was an Illumina HiSeq 2000. Amplification of TCR beta CDR3 regions was carried out from RNA transcripts. For the first round of RT-PCR on the TCR CDR3, the HTBI primer set was used together with the Qiagen OneStep RT-PCR kit. TCRdb trimmed the raw reads at Q25, called clones with MiXCR and kept productive beta chains. Records with the same CDR3 protein are collapsed into one entry carrying the most frequent genes and DNA. Across this sample there are around 440,000 distinct CDR3 sequences, with about a sixth seen only once. 13% to 15% of the sample is held by the ten biggest clonotypes. The sample consisted of blood. The receptors shown here come from a woman in her late teens or twenties with Graves' hyperthyroidism.

J is TRBJ1-1 and V is TRBV19; D call uncertain. CDR1 is LNHDA, CDR2 SQIVND, per germline (reference sequence). The CDR3 consists of 16 residues. V was clipped by 1 base and J by 1 base, with 13 bases between them. The CDR3 nucleotides are TGTGCCAGTAGTATAGTGGAGGAAGAATCGAACACTGAAGCTTTCTTT. This codes for CASSIVEEESNTEAFF.

The V call is TRBV20-1, the J call TRBJ2-7, with 10 bases matching TRBD1. Germline CDR1 reads DFQATT; CDR2 reads SNEGSKA (reference sequence). V was pared by 5 bases and J by 4 bases, with 17 bases of the junction left unmatched. The CDR3 loop spans 17 amino acids. CDR3 DNA: TGCAGTGCTGGAGGGACAGGGGAGGGTATAACCCTTTACGAGCAGTACTTC. This translates into CSAGGTGEGITLYEQYF.

The rearrangement uses TRBV20-1 and TRBJ1-4; possible D gene TRBD1, 6 bases. This CDR3 spans 13 amino acids. Deletions cut 3 bases from V and 3 bases from J, with 8 bases between. Germline V CDR1 and CDR2: DFQATT, SNEGSKA (reference sequence). This CDR3 is CSARQGPNEKLFF. In DNA form, the CDR3 reads TGCAGTGCTAGGCAGGGGCCTAATGAAAAACTGTTTTTT.

The chain carries TRBV28 and TRBJ2-1, with D possibly matching TRBD2 (7 bases). Germline values: CDR1 MDHEN, CDR2 SYDVKM. V lost 7 bases and J lost 4, with 20 bases in between. CDR3 length: 16 amino acids. DNA for the CDR3: TGTGCCAGCATTGGGGGGGGCCAGGTCTGGTACAATGAGCAGTTCTTC. Translating gives CASIGGGQVWYNEQFF.

This clonotype occurred many times. This rearrangement joins TRBV7-3 to TRBJ2-1, with D perhaps matching TRBD2 (6 bases). V lost 2 bases to trimming and J lost 2 bases, with 16 bases between them. CDR1 and CDR2 (germline): SGHTA, FQGTGA. This CDR3 contains 17 residues. CDR3 in amino acids: CASSLRVADPPYNEQFF. The CDR3 DNA reads TGTGCCAGCAGCTTACGGGTAGCGGACCCTCCCTACAATGAGCAGTTCTTC.

The chain employs TRBV20-1 and TRBJ1-2; maybe TRBD1 (6 bases). V shed 1 base and J shed 3 bases, with 24 bases lying between them. CDR3 size: 18 residues. The germline V gene has CDR1 DFQATT and CDR2 SNEGSKA (reference sequence). CDR3 region: CSARVQDFRTGGYYGYTF. The CDR3 DNA sequence: TGCAGTGCTAGAGTTCAGGATTTTAGAACCGGGGGCTACTATGGCTACACCTTC.

Many counts were recorded for this clonotype. J is TRBJ1-5 and V is TRBV7-2; tentative D call: TRBD1 (5 bases). V was trimmed by 4 bases and J by 4 bases, leaving 17 bases between them. Germline loops: CDR1 SGHTA, CDR2 FQGNSA. There are 16 residues in the CDR3. CDR3 sequence (DNA): TGTGCCAGCAGCTCCCCCTCCGGGACTGTAAATCAGCCCCAGCATTTT. Its protein product is CASSSPSGTVNQPQHF.

At least ten counts were recorded for this clonotype. V gene TRBV28 combines with J gene TRBJ1-1, with TRBD1 matching over 7 bases. The CDR3 spans 18 residues. Germline CDR1 and CDR2: MDHEN and SYDVKM. Trimming took 6 bases from V and 1 from J; bases not matched to a gene: 17. DNA for the CDR3: TGTGCCAGCAGGCACACTTGGGGCAGGGGGAGAAGGAACACTGAAGCTTTCTTT. This translates into CASRHTWGRGRRNTEAFF.

This chain connects TRBV19 to TRBJ1-5; no definite D call. Germline V gives CDR1 LNHDA, CDR2 SQIVND (reference sequence). V was pared by 3 bases and J by 0 bases, with 18 bases between. The CDR3 is 18 residues long. The CDR3 is CASSIPPGKSYSNQPQHF. Here the CDR3 DNA reads TGTGCCAGTAGTATTCCTCCCGGCAAATCTTATAGCAATCAGCCCCAGCATTTT.

Only a few counts were recorded for this clonotype. This rearrangement joins TRBV5-1 to TRBJ1-2; 9 bases are shared with TRBD1. The trim removed 5 bases at V and 3 bases at J, leaving 2 bases unmatched. This CDR3 has 13 residues. The V gene's germline CDR1 is SGHRS and CDR2 YFSETQ. CDR3 in DNA: TGCGCCAGCAGAAGGACAGGGGACTATGGCTACACCTTC. Translated, it gives CASRRTGDYGYTF.

This clonotype was found many times. The chain links TRBV28 to TRBJ1-6, with D unclear. In germline, CDR1 is MDHEN, CDR2 SYDVKM. The CDR3 is 14 amino acids. Trimming stripped 5 bases from V and 10 bases from J, with 15 bases between. CDR3: CASSPTFRGSPLHF. CDR3 in DNA: TGTGCCAGCAGTCCCACCTTCCGGGGATCACCCCTCCACTTT.

The chain is built from TRBV7-9 and TRBJ2-3, with 8 bases fitting TRBD1. With V trimmed by 5 bases and J by 2 bases, 3 bases remained unmatched. The CDR3 covers 14 residues. Germline CDR1 and CDR2: SEHNR and FQNEAQ (reference sequence). In DNA, the CDR3 is TGTGCCAGCAGCCAGGGGGCTTACACAGATACGCAGTATTTT. Encoded protein: CASSQGAYTDTQYF.

Details on this clonotype: A much larger clone lies one base from this, so it may be a read error. V and J are TRBV28 and TRBJ2-7, with D unclear. The germline V gene has CDR1 MDHEN and CDR2 SYDVKM. CDR3 length: 14 amino acids. V lost 6 bases to trimming and J lost 1 base, with 13 bases between them. The CDR3 coding sequence is TGTGCCAGCAGCCCGAGGCCTGGGTCCTACGAGCAGTACTTC. This translates into CASSPRPGSYEQYF.

This clonotype appeared a few times. V usage is TRBV28 and J usage is TRBJ1-5, with D unclear. Between the trimmed V and J ends, which lost 5 bases and 7 bases, there was a span of 9 bases. Per germline, CDR1 MDHEN and CDR2 SYDVKM. The CDR3 has 12 amino acids. CDR3 sequence (DNA): TGTGCCAGCAGTGTCGGACGCCAGCCCCAGCATTTT. Protein sequence: CASSVGRQPQHF.

This clonotype was picked up many times. This chain uses TRBV28 with TRBJ1-2; D is undetermined. V was cut by 6 bases and J by 4 bases, with 18 bases left in between. Germline assignment: CDR1 MDHEN and CDR2 SYDVKM. CDR3 size: 15 residues. The CDR3 loop reads CASSQPGSGGYGYTF. The CDR3 region has the DNA TGTGCCAGCAGCCAACCGGGCAGCGGAGGCTATGGCTACACCTTC.

The chain is built from TRBV6-1 and TRBJ1-6, with a weak D call TRBD1 (5 bases). This CDR3 spans 16 amino acids. V lost 6 bases and J lost 0, with 12 bases in between. Germline CDR1 and CDR2: MNHNS and SASEGT. The DNA of the CDR3 is TGTGCCAGCAGGCCCAGGGTCACCTCCTATAATTCACCCCTCCACTTT. Protein sequence: CASRPRVTSYNSPLHF.

Points on this clonotype: Being one base from a much bigger clone, this may be a read error. The J gene is TRBJ2-1, the V gene TRBV7-2; D is unclear. This CDR3 has 16 residues. Germline CDR1 SGHTA, CDR2 FQGNSA. V lost 3 bases and J lost 6, with 18 bases in between. The CDR3 reads CASSFALISRGNEQFF. As DNA, the CDR3 is TGTGCCAGCAGCTTTGCATTGATCTCCCGAGGCAATGAGCAGTTCTTC.

The CDR3 nucleotides are TGTGCCAGTAGGGCGGGAGGGCAGTACGAGCAGTACTTC. It codes for CASRAGGQYEQYF. The V gene is TRBV19, the J gene TRBJ2-7; 9 nucleotides align to TRBD2. The CDR3 is 13 amino acids. CDR1 and CDR2 from the germline V gene are LNHDA and SQIVND (reference sequence). V lost 6 bases to trimming and J lost 4 bases; unmatched junction nucleotides: 4.

There are many counts of this clonotype. J is TRBJ1-1 and V is TRBV5-1; possible D gene TRBD1, 6 bases. Germline CDR1 SGHRS, CDR2 YFSETQ. V was cut by 2 bases and J by 1 base, with 12 bases left in between. This CDR3 has 15 amino acids. In DNA, the CDR3 is TGCGCCAGCAGCTTCGTCGGGGGCCCGAACACTGAAGCTTTCTTT. Translating gives CASSFVGGPNTEAFF.

This clonotype has at least ten counts. The rearrangement uses TRBV20-1 and TRBJ1-2; D uncertain. This CDR3 contains 11 residues. V dropped 4 bases and J dropped 5 bases, with 8 bases sitting between them. Germline CDR1 is DFQATT and CDR2 is SNEGSKA (reference sequence). CDR3 loop: CSAIPTYGYTF. CDR3 DNA: TGCAGTGCTATCCCTACTTATGGCTACACCTTC.

This clonotype was recorded at least ten times. The chain combines TRBV7-3 with TRBJ2-1; 10 bases align to TRBD1. Unmatched junction bases numbered 9, after V lost 5 bases and J lost 8 bases. CDR1 SGHTA and CDR2 FQGTGA come from the germline V gene. This CDR3 region has 15 residues. The CDR3 DNA reads TGTGCCAGCAGCCGTCGGACAGGGGGGGTCGATGAGCAGTTCTTC. Its protein product is CASSRRTGGVDEQFF.

This clonotype appeared many times. This rearrangement joins TRBV12-3 or TRBV12-4 to TRBJ1-1; D perhaps matches TRBD1 (5 bases). The CDR3 extends over 16 amino acids. V dropped 5 bases and J dropped 0 bases, with 16 bases sitting between them. This CDR3 is CASSSSGTYMNTEAFF. The DNA for the CDR3 is TGTGCCAGCAGTAGCTCCGGGACCTACATGAACACTGAAGCTTTCTTT.

The chain combines TRBV4-2 with TRBJ1-3; unclear D gene. CDR1 and CDR2 (germline): LGHNA, YNFKEQ. The CDR3 is 16 amino acids. The germline V and J ends were trimmed by 0 bases and 0 bases, with 9 bases remaining between them. The chain's CDR3 is CASSQDTLLSGNTIYF. In DNA, the CDR3 is TGTGCCAGCAGCCAAGATACCCTCCTCTCTGGAAACACCATATATTTT.